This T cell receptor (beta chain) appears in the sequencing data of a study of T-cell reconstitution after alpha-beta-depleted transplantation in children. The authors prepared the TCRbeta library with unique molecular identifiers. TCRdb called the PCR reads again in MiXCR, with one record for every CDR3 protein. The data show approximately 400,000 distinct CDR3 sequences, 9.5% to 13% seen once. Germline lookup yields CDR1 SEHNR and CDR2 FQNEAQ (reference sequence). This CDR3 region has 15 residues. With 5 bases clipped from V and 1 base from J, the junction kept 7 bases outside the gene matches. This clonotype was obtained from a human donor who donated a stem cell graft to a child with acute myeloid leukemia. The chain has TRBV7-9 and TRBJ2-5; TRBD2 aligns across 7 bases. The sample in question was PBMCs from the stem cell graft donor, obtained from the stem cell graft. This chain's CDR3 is CASSPAGPLQETQYF. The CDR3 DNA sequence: TGTGCCAGCAGCCCAGCGGGGCCCCTCCAAGAGACCCAGTACTTC.